Sequencing of this TCR beta chain was carried out in a study of blood T cells in healthy people across ages. Next came a second PCR, run for about 6 to 11 cycles, which used a sample-barcoded 5' primer along with a J-beta primer mix. From the 5' RACE reads, TCRdb called clonotypes with MiXCR, one entry per CDR3 protein. The table has 700,000 to 1,000,000 distinct CDR3 sequences, under 45% seen once. The sample holds one count of this clonotype. Germline V gene data show CDR1 as MNHNS and CDR2 as SASEGT. The CDR3 runs to 16 residues. Trimming removed 1 base from V and 2 bases from J; junction bases left unmatched: 3.

The receptor was derived from a man aged 55 to 69 in good health. The chain uses TRBV6-1 and TRBJ2-3; 10 bases fit TRBD2. The sequenced material came from blood. The CDR3 region is CASSEGTSGVTDTQYF. In DNA form, the CDR3 reads TGTGCCAGCAGTGAAGGGACTAGCGGAGTCACAGATACGCAGTATTTT.